What follows is one T cell receptor beta chain and its context. This record belongs to a study of CD8 T cells in Susac syndrome. Unmatched junction bases numbered 12, after V lost 5 bases and J lost 8 bases. This CDR3 comprises 16 residues. The germline V gene has CDR1 LGHNT and CDR2 FRNRAP. RNA in amounts of roughly 0.5 to 1 ug was reverse transcribed with random hexamers. immunoSEQ multiplex PCR amplified TCR beta CDR3 across 54 Vbeta, 13 Jbeta. TCRdb independently ran MiXCR on the immunoSEQ multiplex PCR reads; one entry per CDR3 protein. Here the sample spans 150,000 to 180,000 distinct CDR3 sequences, roughly 94% being singletons.

Sequenced input: CD8+ T cells from PBMCs. The TCR comes from a human donor with multiple sclerosis. The V gene is TRBV12-5, the J gene TRBJ1-6; 7 nucleotides agree with TRBD1. The CDR3 DNA reads as TGTGCTAGTGGTCCCCCCTACCGGACAGGTTATTCACCCCTCCACTTT. Translating gives CASGPPYRTGYSPLHF.